The clone carrying this T cell receptor beta chain was found many times. Its matching antigen is unknown. This clone may be a read error of a much larger clone one base away. Thyroid surgery was performed in patients who had received no treatment beforehand. CDR1 is LGHNA, CDR2 YNFKEQ, per germline. The CDR3 runs to 14 residues. This specimen comes from a study of metastatic and nonmetastatic thyroid tumors. Findings and limits, study-wide: Reported TCR beta diversity, measured in blood and tumor, was significantly higher for malignant thyroid tumors than for benign nodules.

MiXCR reprocessed the PCR reads for TCRdb. The sample contains roughly 10,000 clones, roughly 30% of which appear only once. The J gene is TRBJ1-1, the V gene TRBV4-2; D is unclear. The source material was tumor tissue. This receptor was obtained from a female donor with papillary thyroid cancer or a benign thyroid nodule (not recorded which). Some clones in this sample may be carry-over from other donors' samples. The CDR3, as DNA: TGTGCCAGCAGCCAAGAAACGAGGAACACTGGAGCTTTCTTT. Encoded protein: CASSQETRNTGAFF.